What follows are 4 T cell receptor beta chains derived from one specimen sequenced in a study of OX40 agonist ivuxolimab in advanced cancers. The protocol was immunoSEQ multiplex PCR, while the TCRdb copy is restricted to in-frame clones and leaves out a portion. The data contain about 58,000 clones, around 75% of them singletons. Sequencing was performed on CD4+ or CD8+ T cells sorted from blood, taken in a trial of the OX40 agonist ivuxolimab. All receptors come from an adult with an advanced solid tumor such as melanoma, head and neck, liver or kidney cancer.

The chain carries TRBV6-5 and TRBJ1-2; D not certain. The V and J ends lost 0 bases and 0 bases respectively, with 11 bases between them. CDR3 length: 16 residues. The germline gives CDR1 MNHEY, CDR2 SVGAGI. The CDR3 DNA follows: TGTGCCAGCAGTTACTCGGTCGCGTCAGCTAACTATGGCTACACCTTC. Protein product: CASSYSVASANYGYTF.

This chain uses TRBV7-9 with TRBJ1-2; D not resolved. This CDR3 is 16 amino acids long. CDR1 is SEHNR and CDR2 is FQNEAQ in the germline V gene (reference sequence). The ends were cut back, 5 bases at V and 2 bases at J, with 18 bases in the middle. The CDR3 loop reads CASSQGGEAANYGYTF. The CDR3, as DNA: TGTGCCAGCAGCCAAGGCGGGGAGGCGGCAAACTATGGCTACACCTTC.

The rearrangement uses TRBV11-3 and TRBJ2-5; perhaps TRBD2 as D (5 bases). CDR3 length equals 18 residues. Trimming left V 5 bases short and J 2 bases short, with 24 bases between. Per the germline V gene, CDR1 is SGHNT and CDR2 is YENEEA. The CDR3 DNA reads TGTGCCAGCAGCATCTTCAGTGCGCTAGGAGGTGAACAAGAGACCCAGTACTTC. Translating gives CASSIFSALGGEQETQYF.

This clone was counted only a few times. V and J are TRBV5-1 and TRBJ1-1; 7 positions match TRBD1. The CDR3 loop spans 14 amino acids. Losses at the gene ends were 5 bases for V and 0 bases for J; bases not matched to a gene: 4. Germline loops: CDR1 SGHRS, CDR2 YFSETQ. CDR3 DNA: TGCGCCAGCAGAAGGGGGACAGTGAACACTGAAGCTTTCTTT. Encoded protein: CASRRGTVNTEAFF. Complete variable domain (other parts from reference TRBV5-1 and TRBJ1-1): KAGVTQTPRYLIKTRGQQVTLSCSPISGHRSVSWYQQTPGQGLQFLFEYFSETQRNKGNFPGRFSGRQFSNSRSEMNVSTLELGDSALYLCASRRGTVNTEAFFGQGTRLTVV.